These 31 T cell receptor beta chains originate from one sample sequenced in a study of neurological immune-mediated disorders. TCRdb recomputed calls from the 5' RACE reads with MiXCR, one row per CDR3 protein. The sample holds 65,000 to 85,000 distinct CDR3 sequences, roughly 3% seen once. Material: PBMCs. The source is a woman aged 50 to 60 with multiple sclerosis.

This clonotype was recorded at least ten times. In DNA, the CDR3 is TGCAGTGCTGTTGGACTAGCGAATGAGCAGTTCTTC. Translating gives CSAVGLANEQFF. The chain carries TRBV20-1 and TRBJ2-1; 9 positions agree with TRBD2. V shed 5 bases and J 7 bases; nucleotides not matched to a gene: 3. CDR1 and CDR2 from the germline V gene are DFQATT and SNEGSKA (reference sequence). CDR3 length equals 12 residues.

This clonotype appeared a few times. V is TRBV4-2 and J is TRBJ2-7; the D gene is possibly TRBD1 (5 bases). Trimming pared 1 base from V and 7 bases from J, leaving 8 bases between. The CDR3 contains 12 residues. The germline CDR1 and CDR2 sequences are LGHNA and YNFKEQ. The CDR3, as DNA: TGTGCCAGCAGCCAAGCCCCAGGGGAGCAGTACTTC. This sequence encodes CASSQAPGEQYF.

This clonotype has ten or more counts. This chain uses TRBV20-1 with TRBJ1-2; possible D gene TRBD1, 6 bases. V dropped 3 bases and J dropped 2 bases, with 19 bases sitting between them. The CDR3 spans 16 residues. CDR1 is DFQATT and CDR2 is SNEGSKA in the germline V gene (reference sequence). For the CDR3, the DNA is TGCAGTGCTAGTGACCCCCTCGACAGGAGGAACTATGGCTACACCTTC. Translation gives CSASDPLDRRNYGYTF.

This clonotype was seen at least ten times. The chain has TRBV7-9 and TRBJ1-6; D not resolved. Between the trimmed V and J ends, which lost 1 base and 6 bases, there was a span of 10 bases. There are 15 residues in the CDR3. Germline V gene data show CDR1 as SEHNR and CDR2 as FQNEAQ (reference sequence). CDR3 amino acids: CASSLDQMANSPLHF. DNA for the CDR3: TGTGCCAGCAGCTTAGACCAGATGGCTAATTCACCCCTCCACTTT.

This clonotype was observed at least ten times. J is TRBJ1-5 and V is TRBV20-1, with TRBD1 as a possible D gene (5 bases). The CDR3 totals 17 residues. CDR1 DFQATT and CDR2 SNEGSKA come from the germline V gene (reference sequence). V lost 5 bases and J 0 bases, leaving 20 bases between the germline ends. CDR3: CSAPSTEAEYSNQPQHF. The CDR3, as DNA: TGCAGTGCTCCCTCGACAGAGGCCGAATATAGCAATCAGCCCCAGCATTTT.

This clonotype was detected many times. The chain couples TRBV10-3 to TRBJ2-3; 11 nucleotides match TRBD2. The V and J ends lost 1 base and 1 base, in that order; junction bases with no gene match: 7. From germline, CDR1 is ENHRY and CDR2 SYGVKD. This CDR3 comprises 18 residues. For the CDR3, the DNA is TGTGCCATCAGTGAGTTGACTAGCGGGGAAAGAGGCACAGATACGCAGTATTTT. Translating it yields CAISELTSGERGTDTQYF.

This clonotype was seen repeatedly, ten times or more. This chain joins TRBV6-6 and TRBJ1-3; 8 bases fit TRBD1. CDR1 and CDR2 from the germline V gene are MNHNY and SVGAGI (reference sequence). This CDR3 region has 19 residues. Trimming took 0 bases from V and 2 from J; bases not matched to a gene: 12. This CDR3 is CASSYSAKPTGVAGNTIYF. The DNA for the CDR3 is TGTGCCAGCAGTTACTCCGCCAAACCGACAGGGGTGGCTGGAAACACCATATATTTT.

This clonotype has at least ten counts. The rearrangement uses TRBV18 and TRBJ1-3; no firm D call. Germline V gives CDR1 KGHSH, CDR2 LQKENI. This CDR3 spans 16 amino acids. V was shortened by 2 bases and J by 0 bases, with 11 bases between the two germline ends. The CDR3, as DNA: TGTGCCAGCTCACCAGGCGGTGGAAGCTCTGGAAACACCATATATTTT. Translation: CASSPGGGSSGNTIYF. The entire variable domain, with the rest obtained from reference TRBV18 and TRBJ1-3, is as follows: NAGVMQNPRHLVRRRGQEARLRCSPMKGHSHVYWYRQLPEEGLKFMVYLQKENIIDESGMPKERFSAEFPKEGPSILRIQQVVRGDSAAYFCASSPGGGSSGNTIYFGEGSWLTVV.

This clonotype came up many times. This chain joins TRBV12-3 or TRBV12-4 and TRBJ1-3, with a possible D match to TRBD1 (5 bases). The CDR3 extends over 14 amino acids. V was clipped by 3 bases and J by 2 bases, with 8 bases between them. CDR3 in DNA: TGTGCCAGCAGTTTTGGGGGGACTGGAAACACCATATATTTT. Amino acids: CASSFGGTGNTIYF.

This clonotype was recorded many times. The rearrangement joins TRBV7-9 to TRBJ2-1; the D is unclear. The CDR3 length is 16 residues. The ends were cut back, 2 bases at V and 6 bases at J, with 17 bases in the middle. Germline loops: CDR1 SEHNR, CDR2 FQNEAQ (reference sequence). The chain's CDR3 is CASSLPLQITFNEQFF. The CDR3 DNA follows: TGTGCCAGCAGCTTACCCCTCCAGATTACCTTCAATGAGCAGTTCTTC.

This clonotype was counted many times. The chain is built from TRBV4-2 and TRBJ1-1; D is undetermined. V lost 0 bases and J lost 0, with 11 bases in between. The CDR3 covers 16 residues. Germline V CDR1 and CDR2: LGHNA, YNFKEQ. This chain's CDR3 is CASSQDRMGLNTEAFF. CDR3 DNA: TGTGCCAGCAGCCAAGATCGGATGGGTTTGAACACTGAAGCTTTCTTT.

Many counts were recorded for this clonotype. This chain uses TRBV5-1 with TRBJ2-1, with 12 bases that match TRBD2. Germline loops: CDR1 SGHRS, CDR2 YFSETQ. The V and J ends lost 1 base and 9 bases, in that order; junction bases with no gene match: 5. The CDR3 consists of 15 residues. CDR3 region: CASSLSGLAGSEQFF. CDR3 bases: TGCGCCAGCAGCTTGAGTGGACTAGCGGGAAGTGAGCAGTTCTTC.

At least ten counts were recorded for this clonotype. CDR3 region: CASSRLSDRRANVLTF. The CDR3 region has the DNA TGTGCCAGCAGTCGCTTATCAGACAGGCGGGCCAACGTCCTGACTTTC. J is TRBJ2-6 and V is TRBV12-3 or TRBV12-4; perhaps TRBD1 as D (6 bases). V lost 5 bases and J lost 5, with 16 bases in between. The CDR3 runs to 16 residues.

This clonotype was found many times. The chain recombines TRBV29-1 with TRBJ1-1, with D perhaps TRBD1 (5 bases). V was cut by 2 bases and J by 1 base, with 11 bases left in between. The CDR3 contains 14 residues. CDR1 is SQVTM and CDR2 is ANQGSEA in the germline V gene. The CDR3 nucleotides read TGCAGCGTTGAATGGGGGAGGGAGAACACTGAAGCTTTCTTT. Its protein is CSVEWGRENTEAFF.

This clonotype was seen ten or more times. This chain uses TRBV7-9 with TRBJ2-7; D may be TRBD1 or TRBD2 (6 bases each). The germline gives CDR1 SEHNR, CDR2 FQNEAQ (reference sequence). The CDR3 runs 15 residues. Trimming shortened V by 5 bases and J by 7 bases, and 21 bases separated the two germline ends. The CDR3 DNA sequence: TGTGCCAGCAGCCCCGCCTTAGGGGGGTCTGAGGAGCAGTACTTC. Translation gives CASSPALGGSEEQYF.

In its sample, this clonotype was seen many times. The chain employs TRBV20-1 and TRBJ1-1, with D possibly TRBD1 on 6 matching bases. V dropped 3 bases and J dropped 5 bases, with 31 bases sitting between them. The CDR3 sequence is 19 residues long. The germline CDR1 and CDR2 sequences are DFQATT and SNEGSKA (reference sequence). The CDR3: CSARVFVSRGARSGTEAFF. In DNA, the CDR3 is TGCAGTGCTAGGGTATTTGTGTCGAGGGGGGCGCGGTCCGGGACTGAAGCTTTCTTT.

Ten or more counts support this clonotype. V gene TRBV2 combines with J gene TRBJ1-2, with D hard to call. V lost 0 bases to trimming and J lost 4 bases, with 12 bases between them. The CDR3 is 15 residues long. The germline gives CDR1 SNHLY, CDR2 FYNNEI. The CDR3 is CASSEALRQTYGYTF. Here the CDR3 DNA reads TGTGCCAGCAGTGAAGCGCTTCGACAAACCTATGGCTACACCTTC.

This clonotype is categorized as medium-sized. The chain has TRBV5-1 and TRBJ2-1; tentative D call: TRBD2 (5 bases). V lost 0 bases and J 5 bases, leaving 9 bases between the germline ends. Looked up from germline, CDR1 is SGHRS and CDR2 is YFSETQ. This CDR3 contains 14 residues. The DNA of the CDR3 is TGCGCCAGCAGCTTGGAACTAGAAGACAATGAGCAGTTCTTC. This gives the protein CASSLELEDNEQFF.

Ten or more counts support this clonotype. V gene TRBV20-1 combines with J gene TRBJ2-3, with D maybe TRBD2 (5 bases). CDR3 length equals 14 residues. Germline CDR1 is DFQATT and CDR2 is SNEGSKA (reference sequence). V was cut by 4 bases and J by 4 bases, with 15 bases left in between. The CDR3, as DNA: TGCAGTGCTATACGGGGTCCAAGGTCAGATACGCAGTATTTT. Protein sequence: CSAIRGPRSDTQYF.

At least ten counts were recorded for this clonotype. The J gene is TRBJ1-4, the V gene TRBV4-2; 8 bases are shared with TRBD1. The CDR3 runs 16 residues. Germline assignment: CDR1 LGHNA and CDR2 YNFKEQ. Germline trimming cut 1 base from V and 5 bases from J; bases unmatched to any gene: 6. The CDR3 DNA reads as TGTGCCAGCAGCCAAGGGGGGAACAGGGGGAATGAAAAACTGTTTTTT. This gives the protein CASSQGGNRGNEKLFF.

This clonotype was picked up many times. The chain uses TRBV5-1 and TRBJ2-1; 7 positions agree with TRBD1. The CDR3 is 13 amino acids. Trimming cost V 6 bases and J 7 bases; bases outside gene matches: 7. Germline V lookup: CDR1 SGHRS, CDR2 YFSETQ. CDR3 amino acids: CASMVAGGNEQFF. The CDR3, as DNA: TGCGCCAGCATGGTGGCAGGGGGTAATGAGCAGTTCTTC.

This clonotype was detected ten times or more. The chain couples TRBV5-1 to TRBJ2-2, with unresolved D. This CDR3 has 14 residues. CDR1 is SGHRS, CDR2 YFSETQ, per germline. V was clipped by 4 bases and J by 3 bases, with 10 bases between them. CDR3 bases: TGCGCCAGCAGCCCTATAAGCTACACCGGGGAGCTGTTTTTT. Translating it yields CASSPISYTGELFF.

The gene calls are TRBV20-1 and TRBJ1-2; 8 bases align to TRBD1. Trimming took 6 bases from V and 4 from J; bases not matched to a gene: 7. The germline V gene encodes CDR1 DFQATT and CDR2 SNEGSKA (reference sequence). The CDR3 sequence is 13 residues long. The CDR3 coding sequence is TGCAGTGCCGCAACAGGGGGGGTCTATGGCTACACCTTC. Translation gives CSAATGGVYGYTF.

Ten or more counts support this clonotype. The gene calls are TRBV21-1 and TRBJ2-7; whether TRBD1, the table's D call, matches the DNA was not checked. TRBV21-1 is marked as a pseudogene. CDR3 length: 18 residues. The CDR3 DNA reads TGTGCCAGCAGCAATATATCCTCGACCGGGACAGGGCCCTACGAGCAGTACTTC. The encoded protein is CASSNISSTGTGPYEQYF.

The chain carries TRBV7-9 and TRBJ2-7, with D unclear. V lost 5 bases, J lost 4 bases, and 15 bases lay in between. This CDR3 contains 14 residues. CDR1 and CDR2 from the germline V gene are SEHNR and FQNEAQ (reference sequence). The CDR3 nucleotides read TGTGCCAGCAGCCCATCCATAGCTGGGTACGAGCAGTACTTC. Translation: CASSPSIAGYEQYF.

This clonotype was detected ten times or more. The chain has TRBV6-5 and TRBJ2-5; 9 nucleotides agree with TRBD2. Germline V gene sequence: CDR1 MNHEY, CDR2 SVGAGI. The V and J ends lost 6 bases and 5 bases, in that order; junction bases with no gene match: 10. The CDR3 is made up of 15 amino acids. This CDR3 reads CASRNSGGRGETQYF. The CDR3 DNA is TGTGCCAGCAGAAATAGCGGGGGCCGGGGGGAGACCCAGTACTTC.

This clonotype was counted at least ten times. V usage is TRBV7-2 and J usage is TRBJ2-5; 10 bases line up with TRBD1. The germline V gene has CDR1 SGHTA and CDR2 FQGNSA. The J segment lost 5 bases and the V segment lost 3 bases, leaving 3 bases of the junction unmatched. The CDR3 consists of 14 residues. The CDR3 is CASSLDRGVETQYF. In DNA, the CDR3 is TGTGCCAGCAGCTTGGACAGGGGGGTCGAGACCCAGTACTTC.

In its sample, this clonotype was seen many times. The rearrangement links TRBV5-1 to TRBJ2-2; D might be TRBD1 or TRBD2, each matching 5 bases. This CDR3 has 15 residues. The V gene lost 1 base and the J gene lost 3 bases, with 10 bases spanning the gap. The germline V gene encodes CDR1 SGHRS and CDR2 YFSETQ. The CDR3 spells CASSLFRGDTGELFF. Written as DNA, the CDR3 is TGCGCCAGCAGCTTGTTCCGGGGCGACACCGGGGAGCTGTTTTTT.

The table lists this clonotype with many counts. J is TRBJ2-5 and V is TRBV29-1; the D gene is possibly TRBD1 (6 bases). The germline V gene has CDR1 SQVTM and CDR2 ANQGSEA. CDR3 size: 13 residues. V lost 5 bases to trimming and J lost 2 bases, with 12 bases between them. This CDR3 is CSVCRTDQETQYF. CDR3 nucleotides: TGCAGCGTTTGCCGGACAGATCAAGAGACCCAGTACTTC.

This clonotype was seen ten or more times. The rearrangement joins TRBV20-1 to TRBJ2-1, with TRBD2 identical over 10 bases. Unmatched junction bases numbered 5, after V lost 0 bases and J lost 6 bases. Germline CDR1 reads DFQATT; CDR2 reads SNEGSKA (reference sequence). The length of the CDR3 is 15 residues. CDR3 bases: TGCAGTGCTAGAGATAGGATAGCGGGGGGCAATGAGCAGTTCTTC. This gives the protein CSARDRIAGGNEQFF.

This clonotype was seen repeatedly, ten times or more. This chain links TRBV5-1 with TRBJ2-1; D may be TRBD2 (6 bases). Germline V gene lookup returns CDR1 SGHRS and CDR2 YFSETQ. Deletions cut 0 bases from V and 6 bases from J, with 16 bases between. This CDR3 spans 16 amino acids. The CDR3 DNA is TGCGCCAGCAGCTTGGCTGGTCTAGCGCAAGGCAATGAGCAGTTCTTC. Translated, it gives CASSLAGLAQGNEQFF. The variable domain in full, with the rest retrieved from reference TRBV5-1 and TRBJ2-1, is KAGVTQTPRYLIKTRGQQVTLSCSPISGHRSVSWYQQTPGQGLQFLFEYFSETQRNKGNFPGRFSGRQFSNSRSEMNVSTLELGDSALYLCASSLAGLAQGNEQFFGPGTRLTVL.